The clone carrying this T cell receptor (beta chain) has only one observation. The germline V gene encodes CDR1 SGHRS and CDR2 YFSETQ. CDR3 size: 15 residues. V gave up 4 bases and J gave up 5 bases; unmatched junction bases: 9. The sample is drawn from a study of blood T cell repertoires in COVID-19. For the study at large: Material from acute and convalescent COVID-19 was sourced from the United States, Italy and Spain. T cells, B-cell-depleted T cells, or PBMCs provided the cDNA or gDNA that served as material.

Sequencing used immunoSEQ multiplex PCR; TCRdb keeps in-frame clones, though not all of them. Among some 490,000 clones listed, 80% to 90% were seen once. The clonotype was recovered from a human donor in a cohort sampled during active COVID-19. The chain is built from TRBV5-1 and TRBJ2-7, with 10 bases lining up with TRBD1. Sequencing was performed on peripheral blood. The CDR3 protein is CASSRDRGFTDEQYF. DNA of the CDR3: TGCGCCAGCAGCCGGGACAGGGGCTTTACAGACGAGCAGTACTTC.